This TCR beta chain comes out of a study of T cells in localized non-small cell lung cancer. The V and J ends lost 5 bases and 2 bases respectively, with 13 bases between them. Germline V gene sequence: CDR1 SGHNT, CDR2 YYREEE (reference sequence). The CDR3 covers 14 residues. The protocol was immunoSEQ multiplex PCR, while the TCRdb copy is restricted to in-frame clones and leaves out a portion. The data show around 140,000 clones, more than 70% seen once. V gene TRBV5-4 combines with J gene TRBJ1-2; TRBD1 might be the D (5 bases). The TCR comes from an older female donor with stage I lung adenocarcinoma. The material was peripheral blood, obtained before any cancer treatment. CDR3 nucleotide sequence: TGTGCCAGCAGATACCAACAGGAAAACTATGGCTACACCTTC. This sequence encodes CASRYQQENYGYTF.